The clone carrying this T cell receptor beta chain was recorded at least ten times. Its antigen is still unknown. There were TCR beta CDR3 regions amplified from RNA transcripts. The HTBI primer set served for first-round RT-PCR of the TCR CDR3. TCRdb reprocessed the multiplex PCR reads with MiXCR, giving one entry per CDR3 protein. The table lists hundreds of thousands of distinct CDR3 sequences, roughly 13% of them singletons. The study left out patients who had uncontrolled infection, other autoimmune disease, pregnancy or lactation. Orbital computed tomography and thyroid ultrasound, together with serum TRAb and thyroxine and clinical symptoms, were used for diagnoses. The record originates from a study of T cells in Graves' hyperthyroidism and ophthalmopathy. Whole-study results and caveats: From stable hyperthyroidism, ophthalmopathy was set apart by a 13 V-J model.

Germline lookup yields CDR1 SGHTS and CDR2 YDEGEE. The V end lost 0 bases, the J end lost 7 bases, and 9 bases lay between the germline ends. The CDR3 consists of 13 residues. Input material: blood. The chain combines TRBV5-8 with TRBJ2-3; possible D gene TRBD2, 5 bases. The receptor comes from a woman under 30 with Graves' hyperthyroidism. The CDR3 protein is CASSLESGNTQYF. The CDR3 DNA follows: TGTGCCAGCAGCTTGGAAAGCGGAAATACGCAGTATTTT.